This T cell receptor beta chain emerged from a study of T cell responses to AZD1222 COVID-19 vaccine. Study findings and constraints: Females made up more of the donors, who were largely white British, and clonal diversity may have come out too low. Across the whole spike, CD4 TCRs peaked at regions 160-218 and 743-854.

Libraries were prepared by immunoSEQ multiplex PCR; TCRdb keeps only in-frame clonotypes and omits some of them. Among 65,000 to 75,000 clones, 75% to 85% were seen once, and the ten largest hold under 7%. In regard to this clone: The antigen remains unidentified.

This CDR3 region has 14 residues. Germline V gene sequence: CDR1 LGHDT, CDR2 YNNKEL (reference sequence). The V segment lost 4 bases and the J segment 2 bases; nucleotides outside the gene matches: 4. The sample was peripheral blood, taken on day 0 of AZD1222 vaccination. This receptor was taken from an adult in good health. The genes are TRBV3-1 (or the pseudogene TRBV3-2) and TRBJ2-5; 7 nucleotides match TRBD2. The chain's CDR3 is CASSRGGRQETQYF. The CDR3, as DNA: TGTGCCAGCAGCCGCGGGGGACGGCAAGAGACCCAGTACTTC.